Shown below are 23 T cell receptor beta chains from a single sample sequenced in a study of OX40 agonist ivuxolimab in advanced cancers. Generated by immunoSEQ multiplex PCR, the TCRdb table keeps only in-frame clones and is missing some. There are some 74,000 clones in the sample; about 85% occur only once, and less than 0.65% lies in the top ten. Specimen: CD4+ or CD8+ T cells sorted from blood, collected in a trial of the OX40 agonist ivuxolimab. The receptors come from an adult with an advanced solid tumor such as melanoma, head and neck, liver or kidney cancer.

V and J are TRBV19 and TRBJ1-5; TRBD1 matches at 10 bases. V was clipped by 6 bases and J by 8 bases; unmatched bases: 7. The CDR3 spans 14 residues. Germline loops: CDR1 LNHDA, CDR2 SQIVND (reference sequence). CDR3 in amino acids: CASRVTGGGEPQHF. CDR3 DNA: TGTGCCAGTAGGGTGACAGGGGGCGGGGAGCCCCAGCATTTT.

Remarks on this clone: Other DNA sequences of this sample code for an identical CDR3. The J gene is TRBJ2-3, the V gene TRBV27, with D perhaps TRBD2 (6 bases). This CDR3 has 14 residues. In germline, CDR1 is MNHEY, CDR2 SMNVEV (reference sequence). V was cut by 0 bases and J by 3 bases, with 7 bases left in between. CDR3 DNA: TGTGCCAGCAGTTTATCAGCGGGTACAGATACGCAGTATTTT. As protein: CASSLSAGTDTQYF.

This chain joins TRBV19 and TRBJ1-2; no clear D gene. Trimming stripped 6 bases from V and 6 bases from J, with 14 bases between. There are 13 residues in the CDR3. Looked up from germline, CDR1 is LNHDA and CDR2 is SQIVND (reference sequence). The CDR3 spells CASSLNQRDGYTF. CDR3 coding DNA: TGTGCCAGTAGCCTGAACCAACGGGATGGCTACACCTTC. The complete variable domain, with remaining parts taken from reference TRBV19 and TRBJ1-2, reads DGGITQSPKYLFRKEGQNVTLSCEQNLNHDAMYWYRQDPGQGLRLIYYSQIVNDFQKGDIAEGYSVSREKKESFPLTVTSAQKNPTAFYLCASSLNQRDGYTFGSGTRLTVV.

This chain joins TRBV27 and TRBJ2-1; a possible D gene is TRBD2 (5 bases). V lost 5 bases and J 6 bases, leaving 17 bases between the germline ends. Germline assignment: CDR1 MNHEY and CDR2 SMNVEV (reference sequence). The CDR3 runs 15 residues. The CDR3 loop reads CASSPAGISVNEQFF. The DNA of the CDR3 is TGTGCCAGCAGTCCGGCCGGGATCTCGGTCAATGAGCAGTTCTTC.

This clone occurred a few times. This chain uses TRBV6-1 with TRBJ1-3; unclear D gene. Germline V CDR1 and CDR2: MNHNS, SASEGT. The germline V and J ends were trimmed by 0 bases and 5 bases, with 5 bases remaining between them. This CDR3 is 13 amino acids long. In DNA form, the CDR3 reads TGTGCCAGCAGTGAAGCTAACAGAAACACCATATATTTT. It is translated as CASSEANRNTIYF.

The rearrangement uses TRBV28 and TRBJ1-2; TRBD1 is a possible D gene (6 bases). Per germline, CDR1 MDHEN and CDR2 SYDVKM. V was pared by 0 bases and J by 0 bases, with 11 bases between. CDR3 length: 16 amino acids. The CDR3 protein is CASSLWGAKSNYGYTF. The CDR3 region has the DNA TGTGCCAGCAGTTTATGGGGGGCGAAGTCTAACTATGGCTACACCTTC.

The V gene is TRBV27, the J gene TRBJ1-2, with a tentative D call TRBD1 (6 bases). Trimming removed 4 bases from V and 1 base from J, with 22 bases in between. Germline CDR1 and CDR2: MNHEY and SMNVEV (reference sequence). The length of the CDR3 is 18 residues. The CDR3 spells CASSSWGQGVPFNYGYTF. As DNA, the CDR3 is TGTGCCAGCAGTTCTTGGGGGCAGGGAGTTCCCTTTAACTATGGCTACACCTTC.

The chain employs TRBV10-3 and TRBJ1-1; weak D call: TRBD1 (5 bases). This CDR3 is built from 17 residues. Trimming shortened V by 4 bases and J by 0 bases, and 18 bases separated the two germline ends. In germline, CDR1 is ENHRY, CDR2 SYGVKD. In DNA, the CDR3 is TGTGCCATCAGTGGAGGGGAGGAACTGGGATTGAACACTGAAGCTTTCTTT. Protein: CAISGGEELGLNTEAFF.

The chain recombines TRBV6-5 with TRBJ1-1, with D perhaps matching TRBD1 (5 bases). Trimming removed 0 bases from V and 4 bases from J, with 6 bases in between. The CDR3 spans 13 residues. Germline V gene lookup returns CDR1 MNHEY and CDR2 SVGAGI. The CDR3 DNA reads as TGTGCCAGCAGTTACTCAGGGACCACTGAAGCTTTCTTT. Its protein is CASSYSGTTEAFF.

The chain is built from TRBV2 and TRBJ2-1; D is possibly TRBD2 (7 bases). The CDR3 has 14 residues. Trimming left V 4 bases short and J 7 bases short, with 14 bases between. Germline loops: CDR1 SNHLY, CDR2 FYNNEI. CDR3 residues: CASSARGGKNEQFF. The CDR3 nucleotides read TGTGCCAGCAGTGCGAGGGGGGGGAAGAATGAGCAGTTCTTC.

The chain couples TRBV10-3 to TRBJ2-3, with 8 bases that match TRBD1. The V and J ends lost 8 bases and 5 bases, in that order; junction bases with no gene match: 18. The germline gives CDR1 ENHRY, CDR2 SYGVKD. The CDR3 has 17 amino acids. The CDR3 loop reads CAIADPRGRGAIDTQYF. CDR3 DNA sequence: TGTGCCATCGCTGACCCCAGGGGGCGCGGAGCCATAGATACGCAGTATTTT.

CDR3 sequence reads: CASSNGAFYENTEAFF. As DNA, the CDR3 is TGTGCCAGCAGCAACGGCGCCTTCTACGAGAACACTGAAGCTTTCTTT. The V gene is TRBV5-5, the J gene TRBJ1-1; D unclear. V was shortened by 4 bases and J by 1 base, with 17 bases between the two germline ends. The germline CDR1 and CDR2 sequences are SGHKS and YYEKEE (reference sequence). This CDR3 comprises 16 residues. The full variable domain, its missing parts supplied by reference TRBV5-5 and TRBJ1-1, is DAGVTQSPTHLIKTRGQQVTLRCSPISGHKSVSWYQQVLGQGPQFIFQYYEKEERGRGNFPDRFSARQFPNYSSELNVNALLLGDSALYLCASSNGAFYENTEAFFGQGTRLTVV.

The chain links TRBV27 to TRBJ2-7; D may correspond to TRBD1 or TRBD2 (5 bases each). The germline V and J ends were trimmed by 2 bases and 3 bases, with 11 bases remaining between them. The CDR3 is 14 amino acids. Germline CDR1 is MNHEY and CDR2 is SMNVEV (reference sequence). The CDR3 DNA sequence: TGTGCCAGCAGTTTACGGGACCGAAACTACGAGCAGTACTTC. Its translation is CASSLRDRNYEQYF.

The chain uses TRBV21-1 and TRBJ2-7. TRBV21-1 counts as a pseudogene. CDR3 length: 13 residues. In DNA form, the CDR3 reads TGTGCCACCCAAAAAGGGGAGACCTACGAGCAGTACTTC. Its protein is CATQKGETYEQYF.

This clone was observed once. The V and J genes are TRBV5-4 and TRBJ1-3, with D unresolved. The CDR3 is 13 amino acids. The ends were cut back, 1 base at V and 4 bases at J, with 6 bases in the middle. The germline CDR1 and CDR2 sequences are SGHNT and YYREEE (reference sequence). As DNA, the CDR3 is TGTGCCAGCAGCTTGAATCACGGAAACACCATATATTTT. Protein sequence: CASSLNHGNTIYF.

The rearrangement links TRBV10-2 to TRBJ2-1, with D uncertain. Deletions cut 4 bases from V and 5 bases from J, with 6 bases between. CDR3 length: 12 amino acids. The germline CDR1 and CDR2 sequences are WSHSY and SAAADI. The CDR3 nucleotides are TGCGCCAGCAGTGCACTACACAATGAGCAGTTCTTC. Its protein is CASSALHNEQFF.

This clone was observed once. The chain joins TRBV4-3 to TRBJ1-3; 8 bases match TRBD1. The CDR3 runs 15 residues. CDR1 LGHNA and CDR2 YSLEER come from the germline V gene. J was trimmed by 2 bases and V by 3 bases; bases with no gene match: 3. Written as DNA, the CDR3 is TGCGCCAGCAGCCAGGGACAGGTAACTGGAAACACCATATATTTT. Its protein is CASSQGQVTGNTIYF.

The chain uses TRBV11-3 and TRBJ1-3, with D perhaps matching TRBD1 (5 bases). This CDR3 comprises 15 residues. Germline V gene lookup returns CDR1 SGHNT and CDR2 YENEEA. The V gene lost 0 bases and the J gene lost 4 bases, with 10 bases spanning the gap. The CDR3 protein is CASSLEGVSGNTIYF. CDR3 sequence (DNA): TGTGCCAGCAGCTTAGAAGGGGTCTCCGGAAACACCATATATTTT.

The chain carries TRBV28 and TRBJ1-5; D remains unclear. With 1 base removed from V and 7 bases from J, the gap between germline ends came to 8 bases. The CDR3 contains 13 residues. Germline-derived CDR1 and CDR2 are MDHEN and SYDVKM. The CDR3 protein is CASSLFPGQPQHF. As DNA, the CDR3 is TGTGCCAGCAGTTTATTTCCGGGCCAGCCCCAGCATTTT.

This clone was observed a handful of times. J is TRBJ2-1 and V is TRBV19, with D maybe TRBD2 (6 bases). The CDR3 sequence is 15 residues long. V shed 4 bases and J shed 9 bases, with 19 bases lying between them. Germline assignment: CDR1 LNHDA and CDR2 SQIVND (reference sequence). This CDR3 reads CASSKPPGVGGEQFF. As DNA, the CDR3 is TGTGCCAGTAGTAAACCCCCGGGAGTGGGTGGTGAGCAGTTCTTC.

The J gene is TRBJ1-1, the V gene TRBV7-5. TRBV7-5 is marked as a pseudogene. CDR3 length: 16 residues. The CDR3 DNA reads as TGTGCCAGAAGCTTAGTCGTAGGGGGGATGAACACTGAAGCTTTCTTT. Translating it yields CARSLVVGGMNTEAFF.

The J gene is TRBJ1-1, the V gene TRBV6-5; 8 bases fit TRBD1. J lost 5 bases, V lost 7 bases, and 6 bases had no gene match. The CDR3 contains 13 residues. Germline values: CDR1 MNHEY, CDR2 SVGAGI. The CDR3 region is CASKPRQGTEAFF. The CDR3 nucleotides are TGTGCCAGCAAACCTAGACAGGGGACTGAAGCTTTCTTT.

The CDR3 here is CASSHGALTDTQYF. The CDR3 DNA sequence: TGTGCCAGCAGCCACGGGGCCCTCACAGATACGCAGTATTTT. The chain recombines TRBV7-7 with TRBJ2-3; D tentatively reads TRBD1 or TRBD2 (5 bases each). The germline V and J ends were trimmed by 5 bases and 2 bases, with 11 bases remaining between them. This CDR3 has 14 residues. Germline CDR1 is SSHAT and CDR2 is FNYEAQ (reference sequence).